This T cell receptor beta chain comes out of a study of tumor and adjacent non-tumor tissue in lung cancer. This sample's RNA came from whole unsorted tissue. A modified ARM-PCR protocol with three rounds of nested PCR amplified TCRbeta. A single record per CDR3 protein comes from TCRdb applying MiXCR to the multiplex PCR reads. The table lists 68,000 or so distinct CDR3 sequences, about three fifths of them singletons. Study-level points and caveats: TCR diversity was significantly greater in tumor than normal lung tissue.

The CDR3 runs 12 residues. CDR1 is DFQATT, CDR2 SNEGSKA, per germline (reference sequence). As regards this clonotype: What it binds is not known. One junction end does not reproduce the germline sequence, and a read error may be involved.

The TCR was taken from a man in his fifties with non-small cell lung cancer. The chain uses TRBV20-1 and TRBJ2-7; D unresolved. Sequenced: lung tumor tissue. CDR3 region: CSASPYTHEQYF. DNA for the CDR3: TGCAGTGCTAGTCCCTACACCCACGAACAGTACTTC.